The 5 T cell receptor beta chains below come from one sample, sequenced in a study of response to subunit inactivated influenza vaccine. One entry per CDR3 protein results from TCRdb running MiXCR on the RT-PCR reads. The sample yields 530,000 or so distinct CDR3 sequences, approximately 12% seen once. The specimen was PBMCs from blood, collected on the day of vaccination. The receptors originated from a man in his fifties or sixties who received an inactivated influenza vaccine.

Many counts were recorded for this clonotype. The chain recombines TRBV5-6 with TRBJ1-1, with TRBD1 as a possible D gene (5 bases). The CDR3 covers 15 residues. Germline CDR1 and CDR2: SGHDT and YYEEEE. V lost 3 bases and J 1 base, leaving 13 bases between the germline ends. CDR3 bases: TGTGCCAGCAGCTCGCAGGGTATCGGGAACACTGAAGCTTTCTTT. Translation gives CASSSQGIGNTEAFF. Complete variable domain (other parts from reference TRBV5-6 and TRBJ1-1): DAGVTQSPTHLIKTRGQQVTLRCSPKSGHDTVSWYQQALGQGPQFIFQYYEEEERQRGNFPDRFSGHQFPNYSSELNVNALLLGDSALYLCASSSQGIGNTEAFFGQGTRLTVV.

This clonotype came up a few times. The chain links TRBV29-1 to TRBJ1-1; D might be TRBD1 (5 bases). The germline CDR1 and CDR2 sequences are SQVTM and ANQGSEA. CDR3 length: 13 amino acids. V shed 4 bases and J shed 0 bases, with 9 bases lying between them. Here the CDR3 DNA reads TGCAGCGTTGGGGGACGGATGAACACTGAAGCTTTCTTT. Its protein is CSVGGRMNTEAFF.

This clonotype has just a few counts. The gene calls are TRBV7-8 and TRBJ2-3; TRBD2 aligns across 9 bases. Trimming at V came to 6 bases and at J to 0 bases, leaving 7 bases not matched to a gene. Germline CDR1 reads SGHVS; CDR2 reads FQNEAQ. The CDR3 spans 16 residues. The CDR3 nucleotides are TGTGCCAGCAGAACGAAAGCGGGGGGCAGCACAGATACGCAGTATTTT. Amino acids: CASRTKAGGSTDTQYF.

This clonotype has only a few counts. V is TRBV29-1 and J is TRBJ2-7, with 8 bases matching TRBD1. The CDR3 extends over 12 amino acids. J gave up 3 bases and V 6 bases, and 4 bases lay outside the gene matches. Looked up from germline, CDR1 is SQVTM and CDR2 is ANQGSEA. The CDR3 coding sequence is TGCAGCGTGGGACAGGTTTACTACGAGCAGTACTTC. It specifies CSVGQVYYEQYF.

The genes are TRBV4-2 and TRBJ1-5, with TRBD1 identical over 10 bases. V dropped 6 bases and J dropped 9; count of bases not matched to a gene: 5. The length of the CDR3 is 13 residues. Germline lookup yields CDR1 LGHNA and CDR2 YNFKEQ. CDR3: CASSPGQGMPQHF. The DNA for the CDR3 is TGTGCCAGCAGTCCGGGACAGGGGATGCCCCAGCATTTT.